Below are 30 T cell receptor beta chains sequenced from a single sample in a study of TIL therapy for anti-PD-1-resistant metastatic lung cancer (dated by TCRdb to the early 2020s). The time point label of this sample denotes: pre-treatment sample, taken before nivolumab and TIL therapy. Baseline tumor samples were excised metastases, mostly pleural nodules or supraclavicular lymph nodes, from the same resection used to grow TIL. Using bias-controlled multiplex PCR with the immunoSEQ v3 hsTCRB kit, the TCR beta CDR3 regions were amplified from genomic DNA. Drawn from immuneACCESS, this table holds only the in-frame rearrangements with V and J called that TCRdb kept. Clones are partly lost; checked studies trace under half to an unresolved V gene and leave the rest unexplained. The sample table holds approximately 87,000 clones, of which approximately 65% were seen once. Jointly, the top ten make up 10% to 11% of the sample.

Sample: tumor tissue, taken at baseline. Receptors originate from a person aged 25 to 80 with non-small cell lung cancer.

The CDR3 DNA is TGTGCCAGCAGCTTCGGCTTCCAAGCCTCCTACGAGCAGTACTTC. Its translation is CASSFGFQASYEQYF. The chain uses TRBV11-1 and TRBJ2-7; D gene unclear. The CDR3 loop spans 15 amino acids. V lost 3 bases and J lost 0, with 12 bases in between. Germline V gene data show CDR1 as SGHAT and CDR2 as FQDESV (reference sequence).

The count of this clone is one. The V and J genes are TRBV5-6 and TRBJ2-7; tentatively, D is TRBD2 (6 bases). Germline loops: CDR1 SGHDT, CDR2 YYEEEE. This CDR3 spans 14 amino acids. Trimming removed 5 bases at V and 3 bases at J, with 15 bases between. Here the CDR3 reads CASSFGGRSYEQYF. For the CDR3, the DNA is TGTGCCAGCAGTTTCGGGGGACGGAGCTACGAGCAGTACTTC. The variable domain in full, completed from reference TRBV5-6 and TRBJ2-7, reads DAGVTQSPTHLIKTRGQQVTLRCSPKSGHDTVSWYQQALGQGPQFIFQYYEEEERQRGNFPDRFSGHQFPNYSSELNVNALLLGDSALYLCASSFGGRSYEQYFGPGTRLTVT.

The chain carries TRBV7-8 and TRBJ2-1, with D perhaps given as TRBD1 or TRBD2 (5 bases each). Trimming shortened V by 5 bases and J by 8 bases, and 19 bases separated the two germline ends. The CDR3 extends over 15 amino acids. Looked up from germline, CDR1 is SGHVS and CDR2 is FQNEAQ. For the CDR3, the DNA is TGTGCCAGCAGCGCCCCCGGGACCCCGTTCCATGAGCAGTTCTTC. It specifies CASSAPGTPFHEQFF.

This chain connects TRBV12-3 or TRBV12-4 to TRBJ1-5; D unresolved. This CDR3 region has 13 residues. Trimming left V 3 bases short and J 5 bases short, with 8 bases between. DNA of the CDR3: TGTGCCAGCAGTTTGGCCCCCTATCAGCCCCAGCATTTT. It encodes CASSLAPYQPQHF.

The CDR3 sequence is CASSVEERAGGQFF. DNA of the CDR3: TGTGCCAGCAGCGTGGAGGAGCGGGCGGGCGGGCAGTTCTTC. V is TRBV5-4 and J is TRBJ2-1; TRBD2 is a possible D gene (6 bases). Trimming cost V 4 bases and J 12 bases, with 20 bases left between them. The length of the CDR3 is 14 residues. Germline V gene data show CDR1 as SGHNT and CDR2 as YYREEE (reference sequence). The full variable domain, with the rest looked up from reference TRBV5-4 and TRBJ2-1, is ETGVTQSPTHLIKTRGQQVTLRCSSQSGHNTVSWYQQALGQGPQFIFQYYREEENGRGNFPPRFSGLQFPNYSSELNVNALELDDSALYLCASSVEERAGGQFFGPGTRLTVL.

DNA of the CDR3: TGCGCCAGCAGCTTGGGGCTAGCGGGGGCTACCGGGGAGCTGTTTTTT. It specifies CASSLGLAGATGELFF. The V gene is TRBV5-1, the J gene TRBJ2-2, with 10 bases matching TRBD2. The junction had 4 bases not matched to a gene; V was cut back by 0 bases and J by 5 bases. The CDR3 loop spans 16 amino acids. The V gene's germline CDR1 is SGHRS and CDR2 YFSETQ. Filled out from reference TRBV5-1 and TRBJ2-2, the complete variable domain reads KAGVTQTPRYLIKTRGQQVTLSCSPISGHRSVSWYQQTPGQGLQFLFEYFSETQRNKGNFPGRFSGRQFSNSRSEMNVSTLELGDSALYLCASSLGLAGATGELFFGEGSRLTVL.

This clone was recorded a few times. The DNA for the CDR3 is TGTGCCAGCAGCGTTGAACAGAATCAGCCCCAGCATTTT. This codes for CASSVEQNQPQHF. The V and J genes are TRBV9 and TRBJ1-5, with D unresolved. Germline V lookup: CDR1 SGDLS, CDR2 YYNGEE. V was shortened by 2 bases and J by 4 bases, with 7 bases between the two germline ends. This CDR3 is built from 13 residues. Full variable domain (remainder filled in from reference TRBV9 and TRBJ1-5): DSGVTQTPKHLITATGQRVTLRCSPRSGDLSVYWYQQSLDQGLQFLIQYYNGEERAKGNILERFSAQQFPDLHSELNLSSLELGDSALYFCASSVEQNQPQHFGDGTRLSIL.

This clone was counted a single time. The chain is built from TRBV30 and TRBJ1-5, with TRBD1 identical over 9 bases. The CDR3 has 14 amino acids. The germline gives CDR1 GTSNPN, CDR2 SVGIG (reference sequence). The J segment lost 7 bases and the V segment lost 1 base, leaving 5 bases of the junction unmatched. This CDR3 is CAWSDRGLKQPQHF. CDR3 sequence (DNA): TGTGCCTGGAGTGACAGGGGGCTAAAGCAGCCCCAGCATTTT.

The J gene is TRBJ2-3, the V gene TRBV27, with 12 bases aligning to TRBD2. CDR3 size: 13 residues. From germline, CDR1 is MNHEY and CDR2 SMNVEV (reference sequence). With 7 bases clipped from V and 7 bases from J, the junction kept 3 bases outside the gene matches. CDR3: CASKTSGSYTQYF. The CDR3 DNA follows: TGTGCCAGCAAGACTAGCGGGAGCTATACGCAGTATTTT.

The chain carries TRBV10-3 and TRBJ2-3; 14 bases map to TRBD2. Unmatched junction bases numbered 4, after V lost 6 bases and J lost 5 bases. CDR1 and CDR2 (germline): ENHRY, SYGVKD. The CDR3 loop spans 15 amino acids. Written as DNA, the CDR3 is TGTGCCATCAGAGAAGGGACTAGCGGGGGAGATACGCAGTATTTT. This encodes CAIREGTSGGDTQYF.

The gene calls are TRBV4-1 and TRBJ2-7; 8 nucleotides agree with TRBD2. There are 18 residues in the CDR3. CDR1 MGHRA and CDR2 YSYEKL come from the germline V gene. J lost 6 bases, V lost 2 bases, and 18 bases had no gene match. The CDR3 nucleotides read TGCGCCAGCAGCCAATCCGGGGGGGACGGCAGGTTCCGGGGCGAGCAGTACTTC. This codes for CASSQSGGDGRFRGEQYF.

The chain links TRBV27 to TRBJ1-6, with D uncertain. CDR1 is MNHEY and CDR2 is SMNVEV in the germline V gene (reference sequence). This CDR3 spans 16 amino acids. The V end was cut by 6 bases, the J end by 2 bases, with 14 bases between. DNA for the CDR3: TGTGCCAGCAGCCTTTTACGAGACGCCTATAATTCACCCCTCCACTTT. Protein: CASSLLRDAYNSPLHF.

The chain employs TRBV6-1 and TRBJ1-5; no firm D call. Germline V CDR1 and CDR2: MNHNS, SASEGT. The V gene lost 1 base and the J gene lost 0 bases, with 10 bases spanning the gap. CDR3 length: 16 amino acids. CDR3: CASSEVFGYSNQPQHF. The CDR3 nucleotides read TGTGCCAGCAGTGAAGTTTTCGGGTATAGCAATCAGCCCCAGCATTTT.

A single count supports this clone. At the DNA level, this CDR3 is encoded by other sequences in the same sample as well. The chain uses TRBV27 and TRBJ2-7, with D tentatively TRBD1 or TRBD2 (5 bases each). V lost 5 bases and J 2 bases, leaving 13 bases between the germline ends. Germline V gives CDR1 MNHEY, CDR2 SMNVEV (reference sequence). The CDR3 contains 14 residues. The CDR3, as DNA: TGTGCCAGCAGTCCCTGGGACCGAACCTACGAGCAGTACTTC. This codes for CASSPWDRTYEQYF.

The J gene is TRBJ2-5, the V gene TRBV27; TRBD1 agrees at 12 bases. This CDR3 comprises 15 residues. Germline V gene lookup returns CDR1 MNHEY and CDR2 SMNVEV (reference sequence). V was clipped by 9 bases and J by 4 bases; unmatched bases: 9. CDR3 in DNA: TGTGCCAGGATTAACCGGGACAGGGGGCCAGAGACCCAGTACTTC. Protein sequence: CARINRDRGPETQYF.

The chain uses TRBV18 and TRBJ2-1, with D unresolved. CDR1 is KGHSH, CDR2 LQKENI, per germline. The CDR3 runs 15 residues. V was trimmed by 2 bases and J by 1 base, leaving 9 bases between them. CDR3 DNA sequence: TGTGCCAGCTCACCAGAGGTACTTTCCTACAATGAGCAGTTCTTC. This gives the protein CASSPEVLSYNEQFF.

This clone was found a few times. The chain links TRBV9 to TRBJ2-6; TRBD2 matches 8 bases. In germline, CDR1 is SGDLS, CDR2 YYNGEE. The CDR3 extends over 16 amino acids. V dropped 3 bases and J dropped 1; count of bases not matched to a gene: 3. CDR3 sequence: CASSAGLESGANVLTF. The CDR3 DNA reads TGTGCCAGCAGCGCGGGACTAGAGTCTGGGGCCAACGTCCTGACTTTC.

The J gene is TRBJ2-1, the V gene TRBV21-1; the DNA was not compared with TRBD2, the D call given in the table. TRBV21-1 is listed as a pseudogene. This CDR3 has 13 amino acids. The CDR3 loop reads CASSKGRRGEQFF. The CDR3 DNA follows: TGTGCCAGCAGCAAAGGGAGAAGAGGTGAGCAGTTCTTC.

This chain uses TRBV7-6 with TRBJ1-4; tentatively, D is TRBD1 (6 bases). From germline, CDR1 is SGHVS and CDR2 FNYEAQ. V gave up 5 bases and J gave up 0 bases, with 16 bases separating them. The CDR3 contains 17 residues. DNA of the CDR3: TGTGCCAGCAGCGGGGGGACATCTATTGCAACTAATGAAAAACTGTTTTTT. It specifies CASSGGTSIATNEKLFF.

V gene TRBV19 combines with J gene TRBJ2-1; 12 positions match TRBD2. With 7 bases clipped from V and 6 bases from J, the junction kept 7 bases outside the gene matches. The germline gives CDR1 LNHDA, CDR2 SQIVND (reference sequence). CDR3 size: 15 residues. CDR3 amino acids: CASTGEGLAGNEQFF. DNA of the CDR3: TGTGCCAGTACTGGAGAGGGACTAGCGGGCAATGAGCAGTTCTTC.

V and J are TRBV6-2 or TRBV6-3 and TRBJ2-5; 9 bases match TRBD1. This CDR3 contains 19 residues. The trim removed 0 bases at V and 5 bases at J, leaving 16 bases unmatched. Germline V gene sequence: CDR1 MNHEY, CDR2 SVGEGT. This chain's CDR3 is CASSYSGTGISSSRETQYF. The CDR3, as DNA: TGTGCCAGCAGTTACTCAGGGACAGGGATTTCTTCGTCTAGGGAGACCCAGTACTTC.

A few counts support this clone. The V gene is TRBV7-2, the J gene TRBJ1-2; 9 bases fit TRBD1. The ends lost 2 bases at V and 4 bases at J; junction bases unmatched: 8. This CDR3 has 16 amino acids. Germline V gene lookup returns CDR1 SGHTA and CDR2 FQGNSA. The CDR3 is CASSLSGQGPAYGYTF. CDR3 sequence (DNA): TGTGCCAGCAGCTTAAGCGGACAGGGGCCCGCCTATGGCTACACCTTC. Based on the CDR3 plus reference TRBV7-2 and TRBJ1-2, the full variable domain is GAGVSQSPSNKVTEKGKDVELRCDPISGHTALYWYRQSLGQGLEFLIYFQGNSAPDKSGLPSDRFSAERTGGSVSTLTIQRTQQEDSAVYLCASSLSGQGPAYGYTFGSGTRLTVV.

The V gene is TRBV6-5, the J gene TRBJ2-7; weak D call: TRBD2 (7 bases). Trimming removed 5 bases from V and 3 bases from J, with 14 bases in between. CDR3 length equals 14 residues. The germline gives CDR1 MNHEY, CDR2 SVGAGI. CDR3 in amino acids: CASSRGGSRYEQYF. The CDR3, as DNA: TGTGCCAGCAGTAGGGGGGGTAGCCGCTACGAGCAGTACTTC.

This rearrangement joins TRBV4-2 to TRBJ2-3; possibly TRBD2 for D (5 bases). V was clipped by 4 bases and J by 0 bases, with 14 bases between them. CDR1 and CDR2 from the germline V gene are LGHNA and YNFKEQ. The CDR3 runs 16 residues. This chain's CDR3 is CASSPFFGVSTDTQYF. CDR3 nucleotides: TGTGCCAGCAGCCCCTTCTTCGGGGTTAGCACAGATACGCAGTATTTT.

The gene calls are TRBV25-1 and TRBJ1-4; D is unresolved. There are 13 residues in the CDR3. Germline CDR1 and CDR2: MGHDK and SYGVNS. Trimming pared 6 bases from V and 2 bases from J, leaving 7 bases between. The CDR3 DNA reads TGTGCCAGCAGGCAGCCTACTAATGAAAAACTGTTTTTT. Its translation is CASRQPTNEKLFF.

This CDR3 is CASSSSGKKRYEQYF. The CDR3 DNA is TGTGCCAGCTCGTCTTCAGGGAAAAAAAGGTACGAGCAGTACTTC. The chain has TRBV18 and TRBJ2-7; weak D call: TRBD1 (5 bases). Germline V gene sequence: CDR1 KGHSH, CDR2 LQKENI. The CDR3 extends over 15 amino acids. Trimming took 6 bases from V and 4 from J, leaving 19 bases between them.

V is TRBV18 and J is TRBJ1-1, with D maybe TRBD1 (5 bases). The length of the CDR3 is 13 residues. V lost 2 bases and J 2 bases, leaving 6 bases between the germline ends. Germline V CDR1 and CDR2: KGHSH, LQKENI. CDR3 in amino acids: CASSPGTNTEAFF. As DNA, the CDR3 is TGTGCCAGCTCACCAGGGACCAACACTGAAGCTTTCTTT.

This clone was detected only a few times. CDR3 nucleotides: TGTGCCAGCAGTTTGGGAGTGCGGGAGACCCAGTACTTC. Its translation is CASSLGVRETQYF. The genes are TRBV12-3 or TRBV12-4 and TRBJ2-5, with a possible D match to TRBD2 (5 bases). The CDR3 contains 13 residues. V shed 3 bases and J shed 5 bases, with 10 bases lying between them.

This clone was seen once. The rearrangement uses TRBV2 and TRBJ1-6; 8 nucleotides match TRBD1. The ends lost 11 bases at V and 7 bases at J; junction bases unmatched: 7. Germline V gene sequence: CDR1 SNHLY, CDR2 FYNNEI. The CDR3 extends over 13 amino acids. The CDR3 spells CAGLRDRNSPLHF. The CDR3 bases are TGTGCCGGCCTGCGGGACAGGAATTCACCCCTCCACTTT.

This chain links TRBV2 with TRBJ2-7; a weak D match, TRBD1 (5 bases). Trimming cost V 7 bases and J 3 bases, with 16 bases left between them. The CDR3 covers 14 residues. Looked up from germline, CDR1 is SNHLY and CDR2 is FYNNEI. CDR3 protein: CASTGAGNGYEQYF. The CDR3 coding sequence is TGTGCCAGCACAGGAGCAGGGAACGGCTACGAGCAGTACTTC.